One TCR beta chain is described in this entry. In the original analysis: Nucleated cell number was recorded as an estimate derived from reference gene primer amplification. Produced via immunoSEQ multiplex PCR; TCRdb's table is partial and in-frame only. That table gives V, J and clone size, and the DNA gave D and trimming. The data contain 40,000 to 55,000 clones, approximately 80% of them singletons. The source of the sample is a study of blood T cell repertoires in COVID-19. Study-wide context: Collection of acute and convalescent COVID-19 samples took place in the United States, Italy and Spain. The cDNA or gDNA used as material had been derived from T cells, B-cell-depleted T cells, or PBMCs.

The CDR3 contains 13 residues. Germline CDR1 MNHEY, CDR2 SMNVEV (reference sequence). Trimming took off 3 bases at V and 4 bases at J, with 9 bases between the two ends. The TCR originated in a human donor in a cohort sampled during active COVID-19. Sequenced: peripheral blood. The gene calls are TRBV27 and TRBJ1-2; D not resolved. In DNA, the CDR3 is TGTGCCAGCAGTTTGGTCGCGGGCTATGGCTACACCTTC. It encodes CASSLVAGYGYTF.